This section outlines one T cell receptor beta chain sequence together with its context. Its antigen remains unknown. This record belongs to a study of response to subunit inactivated influenza vaccine. The V and J ends lost 5 bases and 4 bases respectively, with 10 bases between them. CDR3 size: 13 residues. CDR1 and CDR2 (germline): LNHNV, YYDKDF (reference sequence). General study findings and limits: It was the authors' suggestion that each seasonal influenza vaccination recruits few new T cells.

TCRdb reprocessed the RT-PCR reads via MiXCR and lists one record per CDR3 protein. The profile shows hundreds of thousands of distinct CDR3 sequences, 10% to 15% of them singletons. The TCR originated in a man aged 50-59 years who received an inactivated influenza vaccine. V gene TRBV15 combines with J gene TRBJ2-3, with D perhaps matching TRBD1 or TRBD2 (5 bases each). The material sequenced was PBMCs from blood, taken on the day of vaccination. CDR3: CATSGGVADTQYF. The CDR3 DNA reads TGTGCCACCAGCGGGGGTGTAGCAGATACGCAGTATTTT.